Below are 18 T cell receptor beta chains sequenced from a single sample in a study of blood T cell repertoires in COVID-19. Some clones are missing from TCRdb's copy, which holds only in-frame ones; the method was immunoSEQ multiplex PCR. The data hold about 100,000 clones, with over 75% observed a single time. The sample comprised peripheral blood. These receptors all come from a man aged 25 to 45 in a cohort sampled during active COVID-19.

This rearrangement joins TRBV7-2 to TRBJ2-1, with 9 bases fitting TRBD2. This CDR3 is built from 15 residues. Germline V gives CDR1 SGHTA, CDR2 FQGNSA. The V segment lost 1 base and the J segment 6 bases; nucleotides outside the gene matches: 4. CDR3 coding DNA: TGTGCCAGCAGCTTAGACTTGCGGGGGGGCAATGAGCAGTTCTTC. Protein sequence: CASSLDLRGGNEQFF.

This chain uses TRBV12-3 or TRBV12-4 with TRBJ1-6; D perhaps matches TRBD1 (5 bases). V was cut by 6 bases and J by 9 bases, with 12 bases left in between. This CDR3 is 13 amino acids long. The CDR3 is CASRGEEASPLHF. The CDR3 coding sequence is TGTGCCAGCAGGGGGGAGGAGGCTTCACCCCTCCACTTT.

The rearrangement joins TRBV5-1 to TRBJ2-2, with 8 bases fitting TRBD2. CDR1 and CDR2 from the germline V gene are SGHRS and YFSETQ. Trimming at V came to 6 bases and at J to 5 bases, leaving 9 bases not matched to a gene. This CDR3 spans 15 amino acids. CDR3 in DNA: TGCGCCAGCACCCAGACTAGCGTCGGTACCGGGGAGCTGTTTTTT. It translates to CASTQTSVGTGELFF.

The chain links TRBV18 to TRBJ2-1; 10 nucleotides line up with TRBD1. The CDR3 contains 15 residues. CDR1 and CDR2 (germline): KGHSH, LQKENI. V shed 7 bases, J shed 4 bases, and the junction held 7 bases outside the gene matches. The CDR3 sequence: CASFRDRGSYNEQFF. CDR3 nucleotide sequence: TGTGCCAGCTTTCGGGACAGGGGATCTTACAATGAGCAGTTCTTC.

V gene TRBV7-2 combines with J gene TRBJ1-1; weak D call: TRBD1 (6 bases). V was shortened by 2 bases and J by 4 bases, with 14 bases between the two germline ends. CDR1 and CDR2 (germline): SGHTA, FQGNSA. CDR3 length: 15 residues. The CDR3 DNA sequence: TGTGCCAGCAGCTTAATCACAGGGCTAGGCACTGAAGCTTTCTTT. Protein: CASSLITGLGTEAFF.

The chain recombines TRBV5-6 with TRBJ2-3, with 11 bases identical to TRBD2. Germline loops: CDR1 SGHDT, CDR2 YYEEEE. The CDR3 extends over 16 amino acids. V shed 4 bases, J shed 0 bases, and the junction held 4 bases outside the gene matches. The CDR3 is CASSKLAGVSTDTQYF. CDR3 nucleotide sequence: TGTGCCAGCAGCAAACTAGCGGGGGTTAGCACAGATACGCAGTATTTT.

V is TRBV2 and J is TRBJ1-5; D unresolved. CDR1 is SNHLY and CDR2 is FYNNEI in the germline V gene. V lost 3 bases and J 1 base, leaving 10 bases between the germline ends. The CDR3 consists of 15 residues. For the CDR3, the DNA is TGTGCCAGCAGTGACCGGGGTTTGAGCAATCAGCCCCAGCATTTT. It is translated as CASSDRGLSNQPQHF. Complete variable domain (other parts from reference TRBV2 and TRBJ1-5): EPEVTQTPSHQVTQMGQEVILRCVPISNHLYFYWYRQILGQKVEFLVSFYNNEISEKSEIFDDQFSVERPDGSNFTLKIRSTKLEDSAMYFCASSDRGLSNQPQHFGDGTRLSIL.

This clone was picked up one time. The CDR3 loop reads CASSPGQGAFNTEAFF. The CDR3 bases are TGCGCCAGCAGCCCCGGACAGGGGGCGTTTAACACTGAAGCTTTCTTT. V usage is TRBV5-1 and J usage is TRBJ1-1; TRBD1 agrees at 11 bases. Germline assignment: CDR1 SGHRS and CDR2 YFSETQ. With 4 bases clipped from V and 2 bases from J, the junction kept 7 bases outside the gene matches. This CDR3 contains 16 residues.

This clone was found once. The chain links TRBV10-3 to TRBJ1-2; the match to TRBD1 covers 11 bases. This CDR3 contains 14 residues. V shed 4 bases, J shed 5 bases, and the junction held 3 bases outside the gene matches. Germline V gene sequence: CDR1 ENHRY, CDR2 SYGVKD. The CDR3 loop is CAISAGQGAYGYTF. In DNA form, the CDR3 reads TGTGCCATCAGTGCCGGACAGGGGGCTTATGGCTACACCTTC.

The chain has TRBV3-1 (or the pseudogene TRBV3-2) and TRBJ2-3; TRBD2 matches 11 bases. The germline V gene has CDR1 LGHDT and CDR2 YNNKEL (reference sequence). The CDR3 has 17 amino acids. V trimming: 1 base; J trimming: 5 bases; junction bases outside the gene matches: 8. The CDR3, as DNA: TGTGCCAGCAGCCAAGGCCTCGGGACTAGCGGTTTAGATACGCAGTATTTT. The encoded protein is CASSQGLGTSGLDTQYF.

CDR3 sequence (DNA): TGTGCCAGTAGTGTCGGACAGGGAATGGAATACTCCTACGAGCAGTACTTC. Translating gives CASSVGQGMEYSYEQYF. The chain recombines TRBV19 with TRBJ2-7, with 8 bases lining up with TRBD1. The CDR3 has 17 residues. In germline, CDR1 is LNHDA, CDR2 SQIVND (reference sequence). V trimming: 5 bases; J trimming: 0 bases; junction bases outside the gene matches: 12.

V usage is TRBV30 and J usage is TRBJ1-1, with a weak D call TRBD1 (5 bases). The V gene lost 0 bases and the J gene lost 5 bases, with 16 bases spanning the gap. The CDR3 totals 15 residues. Looked up from germline, CDR1 is GTSNPN and CDR2 is SVGIG (reference sequence). The CDR3, as DNA: TGTGCCTGGAGTGTATATATCGGGGGGAGGACTGAAGCTTTCTTT. Translation: CAWSVYIGGRTEAFF.

The chain is built from TRBV4-2 and TRBJ2-2; 10 bases line up with TRBD2. The germline V gene encodes CDR1 LGHNA and CDR2 YNFKEQ. The CDR3 has 18 residues. Losses at the gene ends were 3 bases for V and 3 bases for J; bases not matched to a gene: 10. For the CDR3, the DNA is TGTGCCAGCAGCCAGGGGGAGATAGCGGGGGGATACACCGGGGAGCTGTTTTTT. It specifies CASSQGEIAGGYTGELFF.

The chain couples TRBV29-1 to TRBJ1-3; D gene uncertain. Germline V gives CDR1 SQVTM, CDR2 ANQGSEA. The length of the CDR3 is 13 residues. V lost 7 bases to trimming and J lost 4 bases, with 14 bases between them. CDR3: CSAGSTGGNTIYF. The DNA for the CDR3 is TGCAGCGCGGGGTCGACGGGGGGAAACACCATATATTTT.

The chain has TRBV12-3 or TRBV12-4 and TRBJ1-2; TRBD1 matches 9 bases. Unmatched junction bases numbered 6, after V lost 5 bases and J lost 8 bases. The CDR3 spans 13 residues. For the CDR3, the DNA is TGTGCCAGCAGTCGCGGACAGGGGCGAGGCTACACCTTC. It codes for CASSRGQGRGYTF.

This clone appeared once. The rearrangement uses TRBV5-1 and TRBJ2-3; 12 nucleotides line up with TRBD2. CDR3 size: 16 residues. Losses at the gene ends were 4 bases for V and 2 bases for J; bases not matched to a gene: 5. Germline CDR1 reads SGHRS; CDR2 reads YFSETQ. CDR3 coding DNA: TGCGCCAGCAGCAAGCTAGCGGGGGGGACCACAGATACGCAGTATTTT. The encoded protein is CASSKLAGGTTDTQYF.

Here the CDR3 reads CASSLGTATGELFF. CDR3 coding DNA: TGTGCCAGCAGCCTAGGGACAGCGACCGGGGAGCTGTTTTTT. The gene calls are TRBV6-2 or TRBV6-3 and TRBJ2-2; 7 bases line up with TRBD1. Germline assignment: CDR1 MNHEY and CDR2 SVGEGT. V was pared by 6 bases and J by 5 bases, with 6 bases of the junction left unmatched. The CDR3 is 14 residues long.

This clone occurred once. The V call is TRBV6-6, the J call TRBJ1-2; 7 bases are a match to TRBD1. The CDR3 covers 13 residues. Germline V gene sequence: CDR1 MNHNY, CDR2 SVGAGI (reference sequence). V dropped 5 bases and J dropped 4; count of bases not matched to a gene: 4. CDR3 DNA sequence: TGTGCCAGCAGTGACCGGGACAGCTATGGCTACACCTTC. This sequence encodes CASSDRDSYGYTF.